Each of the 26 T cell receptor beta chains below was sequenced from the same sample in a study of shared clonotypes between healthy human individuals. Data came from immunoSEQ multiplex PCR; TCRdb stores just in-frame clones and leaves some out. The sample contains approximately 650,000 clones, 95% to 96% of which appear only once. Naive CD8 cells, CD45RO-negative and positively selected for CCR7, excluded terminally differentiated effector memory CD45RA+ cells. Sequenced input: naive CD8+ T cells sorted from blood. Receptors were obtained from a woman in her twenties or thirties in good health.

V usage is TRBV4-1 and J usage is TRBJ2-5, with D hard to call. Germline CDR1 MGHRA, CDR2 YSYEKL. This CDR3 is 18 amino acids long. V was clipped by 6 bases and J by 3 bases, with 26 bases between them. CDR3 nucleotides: TGCGCCAGCAGTCAAACCAATAGTTTAGGGAAAGTCAAAGAGACCCAGTACTTC. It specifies CASSQTNSLGKVKETQYF.

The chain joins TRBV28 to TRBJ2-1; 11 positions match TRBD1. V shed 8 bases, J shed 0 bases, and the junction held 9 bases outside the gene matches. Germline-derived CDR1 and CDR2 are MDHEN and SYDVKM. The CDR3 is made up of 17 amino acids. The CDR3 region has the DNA TGTGCCAGCGGTAGGACAGGGGGCCCGAGCTCCTACAATGAGCAGTTCTTC. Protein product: CASGRTGGPSSYNEQFF.

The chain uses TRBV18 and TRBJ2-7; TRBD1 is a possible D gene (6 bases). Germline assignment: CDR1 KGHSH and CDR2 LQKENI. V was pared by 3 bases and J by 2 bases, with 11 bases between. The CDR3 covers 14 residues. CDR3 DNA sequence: TGTGCCAGCTCACCGCCGGGACACACCTACGAGCAGTACTTC. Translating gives CASSPPGHTYEQYF.

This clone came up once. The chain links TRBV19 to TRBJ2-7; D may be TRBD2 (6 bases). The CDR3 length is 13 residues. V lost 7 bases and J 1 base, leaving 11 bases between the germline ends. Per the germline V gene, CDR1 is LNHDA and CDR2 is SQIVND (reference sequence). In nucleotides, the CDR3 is TGTGCCAGTACGGGCGGGGAATCCTACGAGCAGTACTTC. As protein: CASTGGESYEQYF.

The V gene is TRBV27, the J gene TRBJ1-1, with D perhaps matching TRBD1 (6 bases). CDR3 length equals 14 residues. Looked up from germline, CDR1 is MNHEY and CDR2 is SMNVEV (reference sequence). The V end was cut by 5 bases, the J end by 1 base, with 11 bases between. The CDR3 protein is CASSKLQGNTEAFF. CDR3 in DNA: TGTGCCAGCAGTAAATTACAGGGGAACACTGAAGCTTTCTTT.

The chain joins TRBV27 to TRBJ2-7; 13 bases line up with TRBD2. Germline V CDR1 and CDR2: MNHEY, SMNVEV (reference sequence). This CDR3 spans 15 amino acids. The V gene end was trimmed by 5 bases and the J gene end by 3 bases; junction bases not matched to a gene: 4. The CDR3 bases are TGTGCCAGCAGTCCCGGGACTAGCGGGAACTACGAGCAGTACTTC. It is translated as CASSPGTSGNYEQYF.

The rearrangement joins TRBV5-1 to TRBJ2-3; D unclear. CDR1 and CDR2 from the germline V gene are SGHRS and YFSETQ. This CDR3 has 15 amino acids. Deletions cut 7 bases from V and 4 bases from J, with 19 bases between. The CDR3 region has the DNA TGCGCCAGCCGGCCGGACGGCGCGATTTCAGATACGCAGTATTTT. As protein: CASRPDGAISDTQYF.

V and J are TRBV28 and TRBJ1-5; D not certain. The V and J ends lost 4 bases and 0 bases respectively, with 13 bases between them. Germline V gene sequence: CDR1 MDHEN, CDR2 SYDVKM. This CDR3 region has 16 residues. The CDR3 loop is CASSSSGPVSNQPQHF. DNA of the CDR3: TGTGCCAGCAGTTCCAGCGGGCCGGTTAGCAATCAGCCCCAGCATTTT.

In DNA, the CDR3 is TGTGCCAGCAGCGTAGGCTACCGGACCCAAGATACGCAGTATTTT. Its translation: CASSVGYRTQDTQYF. V is TRBV9 and J is TRBJ2-3; D is undetermined. Germline V CDR1 and CDR2: SGDLS, YYNGEE. V dropped 0 bases and J dropped 5 bases, with 13 bases sitting between them. The CDR3 sequence is 15 residues long. The full variable domain, completed using reference TRBV9 and TRBJ2-3, is DSGVTQTPKHLITATGQRVTLRCSPRSGDLSVYWYQQSLDQGLQFLIQYYNGEERAKGNILERFSAQQFPDLHSELNLSSLELGDSALYFCASSVGYRTQDTQYFGPGTRLTVL.

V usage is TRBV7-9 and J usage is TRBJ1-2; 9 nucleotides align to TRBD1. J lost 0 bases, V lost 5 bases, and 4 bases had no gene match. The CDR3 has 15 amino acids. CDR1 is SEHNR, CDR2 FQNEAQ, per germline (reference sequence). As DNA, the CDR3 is TGTGCCAGCAGCCCGACAGGGGGGACTAACTATGGCTACACCTTC. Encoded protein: CASSPTGGTNYGYTF.

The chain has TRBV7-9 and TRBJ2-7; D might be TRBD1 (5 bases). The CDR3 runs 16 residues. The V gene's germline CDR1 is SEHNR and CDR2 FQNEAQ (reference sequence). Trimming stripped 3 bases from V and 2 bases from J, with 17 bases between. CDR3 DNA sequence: TGTGCCAGCAGCTTTAGAACAGGAAATCCTACCTACGAGCAGTACTTC. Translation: CASSFRTGNPTYEQYF.

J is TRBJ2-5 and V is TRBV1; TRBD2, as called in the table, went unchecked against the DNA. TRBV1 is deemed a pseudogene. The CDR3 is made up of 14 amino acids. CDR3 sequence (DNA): TGCACCAGCAGCCTTAGCGGGGGCGGGGAGACCCAGTACTTC. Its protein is CTSSLSGGGETQYF.

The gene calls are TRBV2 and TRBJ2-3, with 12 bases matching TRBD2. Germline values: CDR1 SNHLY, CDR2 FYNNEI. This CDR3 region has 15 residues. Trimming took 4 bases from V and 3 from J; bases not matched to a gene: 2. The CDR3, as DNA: TGTGCCAGCAGTGGACTAGCGGGAGTGACAGATACGCAGTATTTT. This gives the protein CASSGLAGVTDTQYF.

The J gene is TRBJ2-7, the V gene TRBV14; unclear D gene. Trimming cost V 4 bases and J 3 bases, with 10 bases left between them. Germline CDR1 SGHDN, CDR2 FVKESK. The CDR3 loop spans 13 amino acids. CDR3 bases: TGTGCCAGCAGCCCAATGACGGGCTACGAGCAGTACTTC. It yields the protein CASSPMTGYEQYF. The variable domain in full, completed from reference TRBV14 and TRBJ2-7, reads EAGVTQFPSHSVIEKGQTVTLRCDPISGHDNLYWYRRVMGKEIKFLLHFVKESKQDESGMPNNRFLAERTGGTYSTLKVQPAELEDSGVYFCASSPMTGYEQYFGPGTRLTVT.

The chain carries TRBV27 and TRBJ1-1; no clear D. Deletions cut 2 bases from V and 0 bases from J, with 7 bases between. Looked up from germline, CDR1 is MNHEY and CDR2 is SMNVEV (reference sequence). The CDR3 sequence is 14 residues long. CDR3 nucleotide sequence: TGTGCCAGCAGTTTAAGTCCCATGAACACTGAAGCTTTCTTT. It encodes CASSLSPMNTEAFF.

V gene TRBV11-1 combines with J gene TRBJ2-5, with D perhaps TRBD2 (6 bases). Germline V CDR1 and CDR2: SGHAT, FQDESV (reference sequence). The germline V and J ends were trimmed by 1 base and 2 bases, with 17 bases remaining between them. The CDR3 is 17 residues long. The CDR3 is CASSLVRSSGPQETQYF. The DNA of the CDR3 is TGTGCCAGCAGCTTAGTACGATCGAGCGGGCCACAAGAGACCCAGTACTTC.

CDR3 loop: CASSQLGSGGETQYF. In DNA, the CDR3 is TGTGCCAGCAGCCAGCTGGGCAGTGGGGGAGAGACCCAGTACTTC. The rearrangement uses TRBV5-5 and TRBJ2-5; D tentatively reads TRBD1 or TRBD2 (5 bases each). V gave up 4 bases and J gave up 4 bases, with 17 bases separating them. CDR3 length: 15 amino acids. Germline CDR1 SGHKS, CDR2 YYEKEE (reference sequence).

The CDR3 coding sequence is TGTGCCAGCAGTTCCTGGGACGGCAACCTCTTATACGAGCAGTACTTC. This translates into CASSSWDGNLLYEQYF. J is TRBJ2-7 and V is TRBV28; the D call may be TRBD1 or TRBD2 (5 bases each). This CDR3 region has 16 residues. The ends were cut back, 4 bases at V and 4 bases at J, with 20 bases in the middle. Germline V gene data show CDR1 as MDHEN and CDR2 as SYDVKM.

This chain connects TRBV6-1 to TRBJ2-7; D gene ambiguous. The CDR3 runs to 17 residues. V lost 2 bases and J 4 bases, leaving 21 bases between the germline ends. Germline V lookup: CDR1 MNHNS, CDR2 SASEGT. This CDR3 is CASSEPGRLGHLYEQYF. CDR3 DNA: TGTGCCAGCAGTGAACCGGGCAGGTTGGGCCACTTGTACGAGCAGTACTTC.

In DNA form, the CDR3 reads TGTGCCAGCAGATCGACCGGGACGGAGAATGAAAAACTGTTTTTT. Protein: CASRSTGTENEKLFF. The chain is built from TRBV2 and TRBJ1-4; a weak D match, TRBD1 (5 bases). The CDR3 totals 15 residues. Germline V gives CDR1 SNHLY, CDR2 FYNNEI. V was shortened by 6 bases and J by 5 bases, with 16 bases between the two germline ends.

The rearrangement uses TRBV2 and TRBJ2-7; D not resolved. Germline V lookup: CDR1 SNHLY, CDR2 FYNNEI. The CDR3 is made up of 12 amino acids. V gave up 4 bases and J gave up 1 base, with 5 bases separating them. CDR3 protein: CASSAYSYEQYF. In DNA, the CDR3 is TGTGCCAGCAGTGCTTATTCCTACGAGCAGTACTTC.

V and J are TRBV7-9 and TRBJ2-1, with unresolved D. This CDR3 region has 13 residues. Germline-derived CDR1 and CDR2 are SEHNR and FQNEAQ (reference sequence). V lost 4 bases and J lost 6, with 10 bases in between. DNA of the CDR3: TGTGCCAGCAGCTCGCCTCCGTCCAATGAGCAGTTCTTC. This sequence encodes CASSSPPSNEQFF. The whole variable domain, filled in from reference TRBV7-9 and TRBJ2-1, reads DTGVSQNPRHKITKRGQNVTFRCDPISEHNRLYWYRQTLGQGPEFLTYFQNEAQLEKSRLLSDRFSAERPKGSFSTLEIQRTEQGDSAMYLCASSSPPSNEQFFGPGTRLTVL.

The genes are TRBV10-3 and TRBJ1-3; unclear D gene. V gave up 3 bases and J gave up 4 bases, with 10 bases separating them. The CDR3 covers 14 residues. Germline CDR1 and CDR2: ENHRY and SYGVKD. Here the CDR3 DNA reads TGTGCCATCAGTGAAGAGAAGCTCGGAAACACCATATATTTT. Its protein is CAISEEKLGNTIYF.

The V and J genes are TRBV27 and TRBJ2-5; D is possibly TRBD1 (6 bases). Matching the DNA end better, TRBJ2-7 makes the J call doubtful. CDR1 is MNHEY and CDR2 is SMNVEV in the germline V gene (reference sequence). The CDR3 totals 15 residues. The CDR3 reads CASSFSAGVIYEQYF. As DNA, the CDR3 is TGTGCCAGCAGTTTCTCGGCAGGGGTGATATACGAGCAGTACTTC.

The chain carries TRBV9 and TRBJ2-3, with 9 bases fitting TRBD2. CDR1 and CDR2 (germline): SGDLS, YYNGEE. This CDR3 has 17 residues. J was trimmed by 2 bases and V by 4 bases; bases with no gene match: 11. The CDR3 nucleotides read TGTGCCAGCAGCCCCAGTTTTGCGGGAGGGTTCACAGATACGCAGTATTTT. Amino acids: CASSPSFAGGFTDTQYF. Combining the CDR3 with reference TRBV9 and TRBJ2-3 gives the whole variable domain DSGVTQTPKHLITATGQRVTLRCSPRSGDLSVYWYQQSLDQGLQFLIQYYNGEERAKGNILERFSAQQFPDLHSELNLSSLELGDSALYFCASSPSFAGGFTDTQYFGPGTRLTVL.

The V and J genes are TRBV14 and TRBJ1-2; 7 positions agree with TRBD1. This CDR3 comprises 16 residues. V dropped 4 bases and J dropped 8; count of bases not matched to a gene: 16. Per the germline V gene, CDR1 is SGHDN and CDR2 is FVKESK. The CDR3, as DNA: TGTGCCAGCAGCCGCGCGAACAGGGGAAAGGTTGAGGGCTACACCTTC. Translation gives CASSRANRGKVEGYTF.